This passage covers 19 T cell receptor beta chains from one sample sequenced in a study of blood T cell repertoires in COVID-19. Here immunoSEQ multiplex PCR was the method, and the copy in TCRdb shows in-frame clones only, minus some. This table has under 250,000 clones, 88% appearing once. Sample: peripheral blood. The receptors shown here come from a woman aged 30 to 39 with COVID-19, enrolled during active disease.

The chain uses TRBV6-5 and TRBJ1-6; D gene unclear. The germline CDR1 and CDR2 sequences are MNHEY and SVGAGI. The CDR3 has 15 residues. V gave up 6 bases and J gave up 10 bases, with 19 bases separating them. The CDR3 loop is CASRRADGFGSPLHF. The DNA for the CDR3 is TGTGCCAGCAGACGAGCTGACGGTTTCGGGTCACCCCTCCACTTT.

The chain couples TRBV27 to TRBJ1-1; D is undetermined. The CDR3 runs 13 residues. The V and J ends lost 4 bases and 1 base respectively, with 7 bases between them. Germline CDR1 MNHEY, CDR2 SMNVEV (reference sequence). CDR3 amino acids: CASSWARNTEAFF. CDR3 DNA: TGTGCCAGCAGTTGGGCCCGGAACACTGAAGCTTTCTTT.

The chain recombines TRBV12-3 or TRBV12-4 with TRBJ1-2; possible D gene TRBD1, 5 bases. The CDR3 has 12 residues. The ends were cut back, 7 bases at V and 8 bases at J, with 14 bases in the middle. As DNA, the CDR3 is TGTGCCAGCACCTTCGGGGGTGCGGGCTACACCTTC. As protein: CASTFGGAGYTF.

This chain uses TRBV2 with TRBJ2-7; 8 nucleotides agree with TRBD2. The CDR3 consists of 18 residues. Germline CDR1 reads SNHLY; CDR2 reads FYNNEI. Losses at the gene ends were 4 bases for V and 2 bases for J; bases not matched to a gene: 16. CDR3 in DNA: TGTGCCAGCAGTGTCAACGCCGGGAGGGTCGGACCTACCTACGAGCAGTACGTC. The encoded protein is CASSVNAGRVGPTYEQYV.

The count of this clone is one. V is TRBV7-8 and J is TRBJ1-2, with 7 bases matching TRBD1. The CDR3 length is 16 residues. V lost 4 bases to trimming and J lost 0 bases; unmatched junction nucleotides: 8. Looked up from germline, CDR1 is SGHVS and CDR2 is FQNEAQ. This chain's CDR3 is CASSSRQGFANYGYTF. DNA of the CDR3: TGTGCCAGCAGCTCCCGACAGGGCTTCGCTAACTATGGCTACACCTTC.

J is TRBJ2-1 and V is TRBV27, with TRBD1 matching 10 bases. This CDR3 contains 16 residues. The V and J ends lost 1 base and 4 bases, in that order; junction bases with no gene match: 4. Per germline, CDR1 MNHEY and CDR2 SMNVEV (reference sequence). The CDR3 loop is CASSLWDRGRYNEQFF. Written as DNA, the CDR3 is TGTGCCAGCAGTTTATGGGACAGGGGTAGATACAATGAGCAGTTCTTC.

The chain employs TRBV7-9 and TRBJ1-6; D gene uncertain. Per the germline V gene, CDR1 is SEHNR and CDR2 is FQNEAQ (reference sequence). The ends were cut back, 5 bases at V and 7 bases at J, with 18 bases in the middle. The CDR3 consists of 16 residues. In nucleotides, the CDR3 is TGTGCCAGCAGCCCGCGGACGGAGGTGGGCAATTCACCCCTCCACTTT. Protein sequence: CASSPRTEVGNSPLHF.

This rearrangement joins TRBV5-5 to TRBJ1-3; D unresolved. V lost 0 bases to trimming and J lost 2 bases, with 9 bases between them. The germline CDR1 and CDR2 sequences are SGHKS and YYEKEE (reference sequence). This CDR3 contains 15 residues. The CDR3 DNA sequence: TGTGCCAGCAGCTTGGGGCAACCTCCTGGAAACACCATATATTTT. This codes for CASSLGQPPGNTIYF.

This chain connects TRBV21-1 to TRBJ2-7; TRBD1, the table's D call, was not compared with the DNA. TRBV21-1 is a pseudogene locus. The CDR3 totals 14 residues. The CDR3 nucleotides are TGTGCCAGCAGGGACAGGGGACCGAACTACGAGCAGTACGTC. This codes for CASRDRGPNYEQYV.

The chain has TRBV4-3 and TRBJ2-1; no definite D call. This CDR3 has 15 amino acids. Trimming took off 0 bases at V and 8 bases at J, with 14 bases between the two ends. Looked up from germline, CDR1 is LGHNA and CDR2 is YSLEER. This CDR3 is CASSQESDTWDEQFF. The CDR3, as DNA: TGCGCCAGCAGCCAAGAAAGTGACACATGGGATGAGCAGTTCTTC.

The V gene is TRBV19, the J gene TRBJ2-5; 8 bases match TRBD2. This CDR3 is built from 17 residues. The junction had 14 bases not matched to a gene; V was cut back by 3 bases and J by 5 bases. Germline V gene lookup returns CDR1 LNHDA and CDR2 SQIVND (reference sequence). The CDR3 loop is CASSMGLGNPKMETQYF. DNA of the CDR3: TGTGCCAGTAGTATGGGACTAGGCAACCCTAAGATGGAGACCCAGTACTTC.

The rearrangement uses TRBV5-4 and TRBJ2-5; 10 bases are shared with TRBD2. Per the germline V gene, CDR1 is SGHNT and CDR2 is YYREEE (reference sequence). V lost 4 bases to trimming and J lost 3 bases; unmatched junction nucleotides: 9. The CDR3 covers 16 residues. The CDR3 reads CASSRELAGYKETQYF. The CDR3 region has the DNA TGTGCCAGCAGCCGGGAACTAGCGGGATACAAAGAGACCCAGTACTTC.

The chain has TRBV2 and TRBJ2-7; a possible D gene is TRBD2 (5 bases). Deletions cut 4 bases from V and 7 bases from J, with 17 bases between. The CDR3 consists of 14 residues. Germline V gives CDR1 SNHLY, CDR2 FYNNEI. The CDR3 region has the DNA TGTGCCAGCAGTGGAGGGCTAGGGTTGGGAGAGCAGTACTTC. Residues: CASSGGLGLGEQYF.

This chain joins TRBV15 and TRBJ1-5; perhaps TRBD1 as D (5 bases). The CDR3 is 14 residues long. Germline V gene data show CDR1 as LNHNV and CDR2 as YYDKDF (reference sequence). Trimming removed 5 bases at V and 5 bases at J, with 13 bases between. CDR3 coding DNA: TGTGCCACCAGCGTGGGGGGATCCCATCAGCCCCAGCATTTT. As protein: CATSVGGSHQPQHF. The full variable domain, completed using reference TRBV15 and TRBJ1-5, is DAMVIQNPRYQVTQFGKPVTLSCSQTLNHNVMYWYQQKSSQAPKLLFHYYDKDFNNEADTPDNFQSRRPNTSFCFLDIRSPGLGDTAMYLCATSVGGSHQPQHFGDGTRLSIL.

The J gene is TRBJ2-7, the V gene TRBV7-2, with TRBD1 matching over 7 bases. Per the germline V gene, CDR1 is SGHTA and CDR2 is FQGNSA. The CDR3 has 15 residues. Trimming took 2 bases from V and 3 from J; bases not matched to a gene: 7. CDR3 sequence reads: CASSLPMGTDYEQYF. CDR3 DNA: TGTGCCAGCAGCTTACCTATGGGGACAGACTACGAGCAGTACTTC.

This chain links TRBV11-2 with TRBJ2-1, with D tentatively TRBD2 (6 bases). Trimming took 5 bases from V and 9 from J, leaving 11 bases between them. Germline loops: CDR1 SGHAT, CDR2 FQNNGV. The CDR3 sequence is 12 residues long. The CDR3 here is CASSTAGTEQFF. The CDR3, as DNA: TGTGCCAGCAGCACTGCGGGGACTGAGCAGTTCTTC.

This chain joins TRBV7-9 and TRBJ1-1; unclear D gene. Trimming removed 2 bases from V and 7 bases from J, with 2 bases in between. Germline V CDR1 and CDR2: SEHNR, FQNEAQ (reference sequence). This CDR3 spans 10 amino acids. Here the CDR3 DNA reads TGTGCCAGCAGCTTATATGAAGCTTTCTTT. Protein product: CASSLYEAFF.

The chain links TRBV7-8 to TRBJ1-3; D remains unclear. This CDR3 has 17 residues. The V gene's germline CDR1 is SGHVS and CDR2 FQNEAQ. The ends were cut back, 0 bases at V and 0 bases at J, with 12 bases in the middle. In DNA, the CDR3 is TGTGCCAGCAGCTTAGCGGGCCTACCCTACTCTGGAAACACCATATATTTT. Protein product: CASSLAGLPYSGNTIYF.

V is TRBV4-3 and J is TRBJ2-1; 9 bases line up with TRBD1. Looked up from germline, CDR1 is LGHNA and CDR2 is YSLEER. The V segment lost 4 bases and the J segment 9 bases; nucleotides outside the gene matches: 16. There are 17 residues in the CDR3. The CDR3 here is CASSPHLGTGKGAEQFF. CDR3 nucleotide sequence: TGCGCCAGCAGCCCTCATCTGGGGACAGGGAAGGGCGCTGAGCAGTTCTTC.